This TCR beta chain was captured in a study of T cell responses to AZD1222 COVID-19 vaccine. Repertoires were generated with immunoSEQ multiplex PCR, while TCRdb's copy carries only in-frame clones and drops some. The data hold approximately 100,000 clones, with roughly 90% observed a single time. The V segment lost 6 bases and the J segment 6 bases; nucleotides outside the gene matches: 7. The CDR3 consists of 13 residues. Germline V gene lookup returns CDR1 MDHEN and CDR2 SYDVKM. The V call is TRBV28, the J call TRBJ1-2, with TRBD1 identical over 7 bases. The source was peripheral blood, collected on day 0 of AZD1222 vaccination. This clonotype was obtained from an adult in good health. CDR3 DNA sequence: TGTGCCAGCAGCCAGAGGGGGCGTAATGGCTACACCTTC. Translation: CASSQRGRNGYTF.